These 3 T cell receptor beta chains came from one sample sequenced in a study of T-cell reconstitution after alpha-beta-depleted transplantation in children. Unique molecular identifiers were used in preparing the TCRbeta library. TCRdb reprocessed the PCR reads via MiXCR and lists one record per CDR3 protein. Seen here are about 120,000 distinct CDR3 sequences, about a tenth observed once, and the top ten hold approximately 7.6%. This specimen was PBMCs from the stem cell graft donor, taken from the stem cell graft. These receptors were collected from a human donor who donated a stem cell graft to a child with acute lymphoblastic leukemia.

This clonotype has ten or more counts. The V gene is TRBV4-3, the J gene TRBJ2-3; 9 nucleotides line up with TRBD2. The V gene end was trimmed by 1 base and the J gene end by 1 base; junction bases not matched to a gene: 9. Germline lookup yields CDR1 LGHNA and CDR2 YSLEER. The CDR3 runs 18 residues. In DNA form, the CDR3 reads TGCGCCAGCAGCCAAGCCTTCGGAGCGGGGGGACGCACAGATACGCAGTATTTT. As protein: CASSQAFGAGGRTDTQYF.

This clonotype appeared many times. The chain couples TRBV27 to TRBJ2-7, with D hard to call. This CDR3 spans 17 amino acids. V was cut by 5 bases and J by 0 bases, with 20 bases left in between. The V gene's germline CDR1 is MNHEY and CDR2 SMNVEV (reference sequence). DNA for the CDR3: TGTGCCAGCAGTCCCTTTGACGCAGCAGGTGGCTCCTACGAGCAGTACTTC. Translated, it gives CASSPFDAAGGSYEQYF.

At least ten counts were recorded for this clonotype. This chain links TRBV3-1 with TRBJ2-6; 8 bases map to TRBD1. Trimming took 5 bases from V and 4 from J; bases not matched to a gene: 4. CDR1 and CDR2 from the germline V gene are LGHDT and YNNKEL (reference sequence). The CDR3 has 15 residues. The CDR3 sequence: CASSFRGRGANVLTF. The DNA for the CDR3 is TGTGCCAGCAGCTTCAGGGGGCGAGGGGCCAACGTCCTGACTTTC.